The clone carrying this T cell receptor (beta chain) turned up a few times. The antigen is not known. This entry is derived from a study of T-cell memory formation after mild COVID-19. Germline values: CDR1 DFQATT, CDR2 SNEGSKA (reference sequence). CDR3 length: 16 residues. Losses at the gene ends were 3 bases for V and 1 base for J; bases not matched to a gene: 9. 5'RACE with constant-segment primers built TCRalpha and TCRbeta cDNA libraries with UMIs. TCRdb itself ran the 5' RACE reads through MiXCR, one entry per CDR3 protein. The sample carries under 700,000 distinct CDR3 sequences, roughly 20% recorded once. Findings and limits, study-wide: That cross-reactive memory joined was suggested by some responding clones appearing in pre-infection memory. From day 15 to 85, contracting clones were balanced between CD4 and CD8, whereas later expanders leaned toward CD4+.

The chain employs TRBV20-1 and TRBJ1-5; 7 bases agree with TRBD1. This TCR was recovered from an adult woman who had mild COVID-19 (a few samples of this study predate the infection). Cell type and time point are not known. Sequencing was done on a sample of PBMCs or a T cell subset sorted from them (not recorded which). CDR3 sequence: CSASDRALPSNQPQHF. The CDR3 bases are TGCAGTGCTAGTGACAGGGCGCTCCCGAGCAATCAGCCCCAGCATTTT.